This TCR beta chain is drawn from a study of blood T cells in healthy people across ages. Trimming took 2 bases from V and 1 from J; bases not matched to a gene: 8. This CDR3 is 15 amino acids long. Germline CDR1 reads DFQATT; CDR2 reads SNEGSKA (reference sequence). Combining a sample-barcoded 5' primer with a J-beta primer mix, a second PCR ran for roughly 7 to 12 cycles. TCRdb reprocessed the 5' RACE reads via MiXCR and lists one record per CDR3 protein. The top ten hold less than 3.5% of the sample, which has 700,000 to 900,000 distinct CDR3 sequences, more than 25% seen once. These data were also reused for a study on T cells of mothers and their children. That paper notes: A few healthy Caucasian mothers and their six children donated.

The sample was blood. J is TRBJ2-7 and V is TRBV20-1; 7 nucleotides agree with TRBD1. The receptor comes from a boy aged 10-17 years in good health. This chain's CDR3 is CSARSSRDSSYEQYF. The CDR3 nucleotides are TGCAGTGCTAGATCGAGCCGGGACAGTTCCTACGAGCAGTACTTC.